The clone carrying this T cell receptor beta chain came up a few times. The data originate from a study of blood T cell repertoires in COVID-19. Assay used: immunoSEQ multiplex PCR; TCRdb lists only in-frame clones, some missing. The table has 120,000 or so clones, approximately 68% seen once. This TCR derives from a woman between 65 and 79 years old with acute or convalescent COVID-19. The sample was peripheral blood.

The CDR3 DNA is TGTGCCATCACCCCGGGACAGGGGCAGGTACTGTTTTTT. It translates to CAITPGQGQVLFF. This rearrangement joins TRBV10-3 to TRBJ1-4, with 10 bases lining up with TRBD1. The CDR3 consists of 13 residues. Germline CDR1 is ENHRY and CDR2 is SYGVKD. Trimming at V came to 7 bases and at J to 13 bases, leaving 9 bases not matched to a gene.